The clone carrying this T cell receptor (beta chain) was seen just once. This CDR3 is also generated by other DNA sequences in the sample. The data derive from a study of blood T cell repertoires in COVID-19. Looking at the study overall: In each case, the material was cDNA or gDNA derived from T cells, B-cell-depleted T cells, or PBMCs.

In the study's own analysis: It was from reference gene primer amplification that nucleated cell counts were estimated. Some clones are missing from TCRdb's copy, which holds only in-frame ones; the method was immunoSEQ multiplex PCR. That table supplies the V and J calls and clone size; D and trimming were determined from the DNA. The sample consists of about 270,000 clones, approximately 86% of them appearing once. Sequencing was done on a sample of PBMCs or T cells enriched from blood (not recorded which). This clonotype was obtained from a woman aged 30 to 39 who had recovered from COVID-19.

The CDR3 loop is CASSILRGTGELFF. In DNA, the CDR3 is TGTGCCAGTAGTATTCTAAGAGGCACCGGGGAGCTGTTTTTT. The chain combines TRBV19 with TRBJ2-2; D is uncertain. The CDR3 extends over 14 amino acids. Germline CDR1 reads LNHDA; CDR2 reads SQIVND (reference sequence). V was shortened by 3 bases and J by 4 bases, with 9 bases between the two germline ends.